The T cell receptor (beta chain) described here comes from a study of T cells in Graves' hyperthyroidism and ophthalmopathy. Overall study findings and caveats: Most thyroid clonotypes with frequency above 0.001 were detected in blood. A model of 13 V-J features distinguished ophthalmopathy from stable hyperthyroidism.

TCR beta CDR3 region amplification was performed from RNA transcripts. A set of HTBI primers served as the primers for a first-round RT-PCR of the TCR CDR3. TCRdb processed the multiplex PCR reads anew with MiXCR; each CDR3 protein has one entry. The sample consists of about 570,000 distinct CDR3 sequences, around 46% of them appearing once. The germline gives CDR1 ENHRY, CDR2 SYGVKD. The CDR3 totals 13 residues. Trimming cost V 6 bases and J 7 bases; bases outside gene matches: 7. A patient was excluded if there was uncontrolled infection, other autoimmune disease, pregnancy or lactation. Together with thyroid ultrasound, orbital computed tomography, serum thyroxine and TRAb, clinical symptoms were used for diagnoses. This clonotype was seen at least ten times. What it recognizes is unknown.

The receptor was isolated from an adult woman with Graves' disease, either hyperthyroidism or ophthalmopathy (not recorded which). The sequencing input was peripheral blood or thyroid tissue (not recorded which). The chain carries TRBV10-3 and TRBJ1-1; 8 bases line up with TRBD1. The CDR3 nucleotides read TGTGCCATCAGCCTTGGACAGGGCTTTGAAGCTTTCTTT. Amino acids: CAISLGQGFEAFF.